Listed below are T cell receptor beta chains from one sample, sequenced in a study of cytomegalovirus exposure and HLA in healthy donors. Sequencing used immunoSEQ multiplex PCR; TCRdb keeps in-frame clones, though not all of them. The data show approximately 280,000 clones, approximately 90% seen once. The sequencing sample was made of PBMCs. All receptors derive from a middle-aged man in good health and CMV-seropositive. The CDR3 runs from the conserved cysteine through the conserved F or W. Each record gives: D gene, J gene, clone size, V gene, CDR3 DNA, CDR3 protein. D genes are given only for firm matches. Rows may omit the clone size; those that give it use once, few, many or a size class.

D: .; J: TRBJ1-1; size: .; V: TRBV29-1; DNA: TGCAGCGTTGCAGGGACATCCATACGCACTGAAGCTTTCTTT; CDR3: CSVAGTSIRTEAFF
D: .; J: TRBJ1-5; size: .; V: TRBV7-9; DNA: TGTGCCAGCAGCTTAGCGGTTTCGGGAGGAGATCAGCCCCAGCATTTT; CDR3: CASSLAVSGGDQPQHF
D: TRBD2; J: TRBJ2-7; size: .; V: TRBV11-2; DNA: TGTGCCAGCAGCTTAGCTCCGGGAGGCCCCAACGAGCAGTACTTC; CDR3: CASSLAPGGPNEQYF
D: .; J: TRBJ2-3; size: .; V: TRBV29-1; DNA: TGCAGCGTTGGGGCGGGTTTCACAGATACGCAGTATTTT; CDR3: CSVGAGFTDTQYF
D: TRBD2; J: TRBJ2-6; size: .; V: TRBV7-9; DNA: TGTGCCAGCAGTCAAGGACTAGCGGGAGCCGGGGCCAACGTCCTGACTTTC; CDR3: CASSQGLAGAGANVLTF
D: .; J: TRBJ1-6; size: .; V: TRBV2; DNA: TGTGCCAGCAGTGAAGGTTGGAGGGAAGCACCCCTCCACTTT; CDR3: CASSEGWREAPLHF
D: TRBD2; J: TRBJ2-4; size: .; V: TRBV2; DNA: TGTGCCAGCAGTCATCGACTAGCGGGATCCTCCAAAAACATTCAGTACTTC; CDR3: CASSHRLAGSSKNIQYF
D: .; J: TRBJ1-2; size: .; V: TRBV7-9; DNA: TGTGCCTCCAGCTTAGGAACGGGAAACTATGGCTACACCTTC; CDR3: CASSLGTGNYGYTF
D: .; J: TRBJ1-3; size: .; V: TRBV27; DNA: TGTGCCAGCAGTCCTAGGCGCTCTGGAAACACCATATATTTT; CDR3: CASSPRRSGNTIYF
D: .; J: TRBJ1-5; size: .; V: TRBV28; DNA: TGTGCCAGCAGTTTAAGAGGGTGGGCACTAGGTTATCAGCCCCAGCATTTT; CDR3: CASSLRGWALGYQPQHF
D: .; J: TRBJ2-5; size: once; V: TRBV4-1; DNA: TGCGCCAGCAGCCAAGGAGGGGGCGCGTTGACTAGCGACCTCCAAGAGACCCAGTACTTC; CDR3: CASSQGGGALTSDLQETQYF
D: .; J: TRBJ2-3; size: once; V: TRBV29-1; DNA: TGCAGCGTCGCTAAAGTAGGAGGAAGAACAGATACGCAGTATTTT; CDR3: CSVAKVGGRTDTQYF
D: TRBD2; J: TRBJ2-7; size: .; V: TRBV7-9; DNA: TGTTCCAGCAGCCGACTAGCGGGCCTAAGCTCCTACGAGCAGTACTTC; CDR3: CSSSRLAGLSSYEQYF
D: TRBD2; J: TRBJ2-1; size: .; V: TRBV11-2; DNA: TGTGCCAGCAGCGTCACTAGCGGAGCCTACAATGAGCAGTTCTTC; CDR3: CASSVTSGAYNEQFF
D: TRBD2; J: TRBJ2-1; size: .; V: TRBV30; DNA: TGTGCCTGGAGTGCGGGACTAGCCGTCCCTGAGCAGTTCTTC; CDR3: CAWSAGLAVPEQFF
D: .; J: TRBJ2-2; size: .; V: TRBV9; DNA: TGTGCCAGCAGCGGGAGTCAAACCGGGGAGCTGTTTTTT; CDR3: CASSGSQTGELFF
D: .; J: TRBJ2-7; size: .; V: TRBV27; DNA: TGTGCCAGCAGTTTCGCGCCCAACCACTACGAGCAGTACTTC; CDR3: CASSFAPNHYEQYF
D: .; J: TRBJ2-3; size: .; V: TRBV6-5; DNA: TGTGCCAGCAGTTACATTCAGGGTAGCACAGATACGCAGTATTTT; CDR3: CASSYIQGSTDTQYF
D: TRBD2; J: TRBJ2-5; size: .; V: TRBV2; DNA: TGTGCCAGCTGCGGGAGGCTAGTAGAAGAGACCCAGTACTTC; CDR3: CASCGRLVEETQYF
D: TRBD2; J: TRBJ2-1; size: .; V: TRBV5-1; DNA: TGCGTCAGCAGATCCACTAGCGGGCCGCACAATGAGCAGTTCTTC; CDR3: CVSRSTSGPHNEQFF
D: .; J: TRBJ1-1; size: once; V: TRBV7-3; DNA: TGTGCCAGCAGCTTGCAGGTTTACGCTGAAGCTTTCTTT; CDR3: CASSLQVYAEAFF
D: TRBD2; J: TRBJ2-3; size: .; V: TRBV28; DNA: TGTGCCAGCAGTCCCCTGGGACTAGCGGGAGGGGGAGTGGGCACAGATACGCAGTATTTT; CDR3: CASSPLGLAGGGVGTDTQYF
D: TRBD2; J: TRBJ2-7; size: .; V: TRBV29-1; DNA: TGCAGCGTTGAAACTAGCGGAAACTTCTCCTACGAGCAGTACTTC; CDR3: CSVETSGNFSYEQYF
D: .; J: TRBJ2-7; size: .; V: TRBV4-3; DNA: TGCGCCAGCAGCCAGAGGACTGGTAGCTCCTACGAGCAGTACTTC; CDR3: CASSQRTGSSYEQYF
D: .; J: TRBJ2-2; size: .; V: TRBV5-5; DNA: TGTGCCAGCAGCCCTACGTTAAACACCGGGGAGCTGTTTTTT; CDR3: CASSPTLNTGELFF
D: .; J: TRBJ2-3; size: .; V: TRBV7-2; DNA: TGTGCCAGCAGCCCCCGAGAGAGGGATACGCAGTATTTT; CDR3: CASSPRERDTQYF
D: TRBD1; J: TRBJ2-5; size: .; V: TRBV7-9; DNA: TGTGCCAGCAGCTCAACGGACAGGACTCAAGAGACCCAGTACTTC; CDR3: CASSSTDRTQETQYF
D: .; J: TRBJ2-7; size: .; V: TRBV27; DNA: TGTGCCAGCAGTTTAACCTTCGGCAGGGATTACTCCTACGAGCAGTACTTC; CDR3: CASSLTFGRDYSYEQYF
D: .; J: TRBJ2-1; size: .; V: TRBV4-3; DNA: TGCGCCAGCAGCCAAGAATGGACGGGAAGCTACAATGAGCAGTTCTTC; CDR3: CASSQEWTGSYNEQFF
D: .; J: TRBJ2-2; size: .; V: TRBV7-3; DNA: TGTGCCAGCAGCCCTTACTTAACTGGGGGGAACGGGGAGCTGTTTTTT; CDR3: CASSPYLTGGNGELFF
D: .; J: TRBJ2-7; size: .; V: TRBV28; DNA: TGTGCCAGCAGCCTTTTGACTAGTACGGACGAGCAGTACTTC; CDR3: CASSLLTSTDEQYF
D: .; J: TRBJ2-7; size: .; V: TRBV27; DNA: TGTGCCAGCAGTTTATATAAAGGAACAGGTAACGAGCAGTACTTC; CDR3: CASSLYKGTGNEQYF
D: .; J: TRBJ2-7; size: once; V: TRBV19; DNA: TGTGCCAGTAGTATATCGACAGGGAGGCACGAGCAGTACTTC; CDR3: CASSISTGRHEQYF
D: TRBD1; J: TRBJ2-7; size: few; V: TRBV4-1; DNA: TGCGCCAGCAGCCTTCGTAGGACAGGGGAAACCTACGAGCAGTACTTC; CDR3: CASSLRRTGETYEQYF
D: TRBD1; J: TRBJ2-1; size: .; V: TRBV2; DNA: TGTGCCAGCAGGGTCAGGGGGCACCCGGGTGAGCAGTTCTTC; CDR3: CASRVRGHPGEQFF
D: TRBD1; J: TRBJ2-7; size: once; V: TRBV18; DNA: TGTGCCAGCGGGACAGGGGGCCCCAAGGAGCAGTACTTC; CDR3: CASGTGGPKEQYF
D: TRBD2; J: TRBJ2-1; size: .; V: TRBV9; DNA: TGTGCCAGCAACCCCTCTAGCGGCTCCTACAATGAGCAGTTCTTC; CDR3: CASNPSSGSYNEQFF
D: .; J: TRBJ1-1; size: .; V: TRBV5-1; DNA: TGCGCCAGCAGCTTGGCGGGGGGGCCTAGCACATACTCTGAAGCTTTCTTT; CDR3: CASSLAGGPSTYSEAFF
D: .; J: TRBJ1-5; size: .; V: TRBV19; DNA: TGTGCCAGTAAAGAACAGGGTGTCGGCAATCAGCCCCAGCATTTT; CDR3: CASKEQGVGNQPQHF
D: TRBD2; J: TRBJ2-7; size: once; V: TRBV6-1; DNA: TGTGCCAGCAGTTCGACGGGCGGGAGGAACCACGAGCAGTACTTC; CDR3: CASSSTGGRNHEQYF
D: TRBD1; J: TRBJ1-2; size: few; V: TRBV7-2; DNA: TGTGCCAGCAGCCCCCGGGACAGGGGTGATGAGGATGGCTACACCTTC; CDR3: CASSPRDRGDEDGYTF
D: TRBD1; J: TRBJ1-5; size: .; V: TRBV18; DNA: TGTGCCAGCTCAGCCGGGACAGGAGGAGTTCAGCCCCAGCATTTT; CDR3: CASSAGTGGVQPQHF
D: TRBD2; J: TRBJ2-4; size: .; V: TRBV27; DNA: TGTGCCAGCAGTTTAGGCGGGAGAAGGGCCAAAAACATTCAGTACTTC; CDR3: CASSLGGRRAKNIQYF
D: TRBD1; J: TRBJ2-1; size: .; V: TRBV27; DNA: TGTGCCAGCAGTCTCGCCGGGACAGCTAATGAGCAGTTCTTC; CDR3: CASSLAGTANEQFF
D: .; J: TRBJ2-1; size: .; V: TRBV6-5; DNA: TGTGCCAGCAGTTACCGTAGTACGTCTGAGCAGTTCTTC; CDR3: CASSYRSTSEQFF
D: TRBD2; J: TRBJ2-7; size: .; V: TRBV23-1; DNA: TGCGCCAGCACTAGACTAGCGGGGGTATACGAGCAGTACTTC; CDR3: CASTRLAGVYEQYF
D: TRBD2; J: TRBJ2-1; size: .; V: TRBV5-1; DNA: TGCGCCAGCAGCTTGGTCAGGGAGCGGGAGGGCGTTGACAATGAGCAGTTCTTC; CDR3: CASSLVREREGVDNEQFF
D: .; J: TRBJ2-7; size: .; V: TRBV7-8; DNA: TGTGCCAGCAGCCCGACAGGATCCTACGAGCAGTACTTC; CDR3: CASSPTGSYEQYF
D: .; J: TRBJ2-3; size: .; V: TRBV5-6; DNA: TGTGCCAGCAGCTTGGCCGGGAACGCAGATACGCAGTATTTT; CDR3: CASSLAGNADTQYF
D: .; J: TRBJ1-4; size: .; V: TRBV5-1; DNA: TGCGCCAGCAGCTATCAGAATGAAAAACTGTTTTTT; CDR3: CASSYQNEKLFF
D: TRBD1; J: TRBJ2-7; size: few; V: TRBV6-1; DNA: TGTGCCAGCAGACGGGACAGGGGGATTTACGAGCAGTACTTC; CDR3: CASRRDRGIYEQYF
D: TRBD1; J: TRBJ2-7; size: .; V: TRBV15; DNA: TGTGCCACCAGCAGGGGGGCACAGGGGGCTAGTATCGAGCAGTACTTC; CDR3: CATSRGAQGASIEQYF
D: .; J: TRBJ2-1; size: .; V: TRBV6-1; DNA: TGTGCCAGCTTAGCAGGGTTGTACAATGAGCAGTTCTTC; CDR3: CASLAGLYNEQFF
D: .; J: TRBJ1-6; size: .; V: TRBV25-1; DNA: TGTGCCAGCAGCCTACAGGGCGATGTCTATAATTCACCCCTCCACTTT; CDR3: CASSLQGDVYNSPLHF
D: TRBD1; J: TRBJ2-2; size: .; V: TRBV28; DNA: TGTGCCAGCAGTCCTAGGGACAGACACTACTACACCGGGGAGCTGTTTTTT; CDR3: CASSPRDRHYYTGELFF